Listed here are 9 T cell receptor beta chains from one sample, sequenced in a study of CD8+ T cells in alopecia areata (dated by TCRdb to the late 2010s). This specimen's treatment or condition label, interpreted: oral pan-JAK inhibitor, 5-10 mg twice daily. Library prep was done by the immunoSEQ multiplex PCR assay. RNA was extracted from all samples and reverse transcribed into cDNA as template for TCR sequencing. Imported from immuneACCESS, the table was reduced by TCRdb to in-frame sequences with V and J called. These copies leave out some clones; in studies compared against another copy, an unresolved V gene accounts for under half, and the cause of the remainder is not known. The sample table holds hundreds of thousands of clones, of which about three fifths were seen once. Of the sample, around 0.92% falls within the top ten clones. Sequences were derived from CD4+ T cells sorted from blood, sampled around week 54, from a patient treated with tofacitinib. The receptors shown here come from a human donor with alopecia areata.

The genes are TRBV6-5 and TRBJ2-7; 11 bases line up with TRBD1. Germline V gene data show CDR1 as MNHEY and CDR2 as SVGAGI. Trimming at V came to 0 bases and at J to 4 bases, leaving 2 bases not matched to a gene. The CDR3 has 15 amino acids. The CDR3 sequence is CASSYSGQGAYEQYF. DNA of the CDR3: TGTGCCAGCAGTTACTCAGGACAGGGGGCTTACGAGCAGTACTTC.

The V and J genes are TRBV5-1 and TRBJ1-1, with D uncertain. Looked up from germline, CDR1 is SGHRS and CDR2 is YFSETQ. The germline V and J ends were trimmed by 2 bases and 4 bases, with 12 bases remaining between them. The CDR3 length is 14 residues. CDR3 in DNA: TGCGCCAGCAGCTTATTTGTGTCGAGCACTGAAGCTTTCTTT. Amino acids: CASSLFVSSTEAFF.

The V and J genes are TRBV18 and TRBJ2-5; possible D gene TRBD1, 5 bases. Deletions cut 3 bases from V and 2 bases from J, with 13 bases between. Germline V gene lookup returns CDR1 KGHSH and CDR2 LQKENI. The CDR3 length is 15 residues. In nucleotides, the CDR3 is TGTGCCAGCTCACCGGTTGGCAGGACACAAGAGACCCAGTACTTC. It is translated as CASSPVGRTQETQYF.

This rearrangement joins TRBV18 to TRBJ1-2; D not certain. V was clipped by 6 bases and J by 4 bases, with 12 bases between them. Germline CDR1 reads KGHSH; CDR2 reads LQKENI. This CDR3 contains 13 residues. Written as DNA, the CDR3 is TGTGCCAGCTCGACTAGCGACTTCTATGGCTACACCTTC. Its protein is CASSTSDFYGYTF.

J is TRBJ2-2 and V is TRBV7-2, with D perhaps TRBD1 or TRBD2 (5 bases each). Trimming stripped 4 bases from V and 5 bases from J, with 11 bases between. This CDR3 has 14 amino acids. Germline CDR1 and CDR2: SGHTA and FQGNSA. The chain's CDR3 is CASSWGRGTGELFF. CDR3 DNA sequence: TGTGCCAGCAGCTGGGGACGTGGTACCGGGGAGCTGTTTTTT. Drawing the rest from reference TRBV7-2 and TRBJ2-2, the complete variable domain is GAGVSQSPSNKVTEKGKDVELRCDPISGHTALYWYRQSLGQGLEFLIYFQGNSAPDKSGLPSDRFSAERTGGSVSTLTIQRTQQEDSAVYLCASSWGRGTGELFFGEGSRLTVL.

The table lists this clone with a few counts. CDR3 region: CSVEEGQLNEKLFF. Here the CDR3 DNA reads TGCAGCGTTGAAGAGGGACAGCTTAATGAAAAACTGTTTTTT. V is TRBV29-1 and J is TRBJ1-4, with TRBD1 identical over 7 bases. CDR3 size: 14 residues. After removal of 0 bases from V and 4 bases from J, the junction contained 2 bases not matched to a gene. Germline lookup yields CDR1 SQVTM and CDR2 ANQGSEA.

The chain has TRBV5-1 and TRBJ2-7; D is ambiguous. This CDR3 has 11 residues. Germline CDR1 and CDR2: SGHRS and YFSETQ. The germline V and J ends were trimmed by 4 bases and 6 bases, with 8 bases remaining between them. Here the CDR3 DNA reads TGCGCCAGCAGCGACGGGCGCGAGCAGTACTTC. As protein: CASSDGREQYF.

This clone has a handful of counts. The chain couples TRBV7-9 to TRBJ2-7; 7 bases fit TRBD1. The V and J ends lost 1 base and 4 bases, in that order; junction bases with no gene match: 10. Per germline, CDR1 SEHNR and CDR2 FQNEAQ (reference sequence). The CDR3 totals 16 residues. The CDR3 DNA reads TGTGCCAGCAGCTTAGGATGGACAGGCAGCCGTTACGAGCAGTACTTC. Translated, it gives CASSLGWTGSRYEQYF.

A word on this clone: Distinct nucleotide sequences in the sample also encode this CDR3. The rearrangement uses TRBV29-1 and TRBJ1-2; TRBD1 aligns across 7 bases. This CDR3 has 11 amino acids. V lost 3 bases, J lost 7 bases, and 2 bases stayed unmatched. Germline CDR1 is SQVTM and CDR2 is ANQGSEA. This CDR3 reads CSVDRGGGYTF. DNA of the CDR3: TGCAGCGTTGACAGGGGGGGTGGCTACACCTTC.